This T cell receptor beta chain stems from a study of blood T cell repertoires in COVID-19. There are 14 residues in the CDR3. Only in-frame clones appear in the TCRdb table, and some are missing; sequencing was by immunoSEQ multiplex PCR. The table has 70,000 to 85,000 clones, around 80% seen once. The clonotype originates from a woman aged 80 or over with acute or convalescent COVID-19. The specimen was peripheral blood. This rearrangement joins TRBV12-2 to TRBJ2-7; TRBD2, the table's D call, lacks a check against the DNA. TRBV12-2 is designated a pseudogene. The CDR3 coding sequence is TGTGCAAGTCGCTTAGGCCCGACTTCCTACGAGCAGTACTTC. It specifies CASRLGPTSYEQYF.